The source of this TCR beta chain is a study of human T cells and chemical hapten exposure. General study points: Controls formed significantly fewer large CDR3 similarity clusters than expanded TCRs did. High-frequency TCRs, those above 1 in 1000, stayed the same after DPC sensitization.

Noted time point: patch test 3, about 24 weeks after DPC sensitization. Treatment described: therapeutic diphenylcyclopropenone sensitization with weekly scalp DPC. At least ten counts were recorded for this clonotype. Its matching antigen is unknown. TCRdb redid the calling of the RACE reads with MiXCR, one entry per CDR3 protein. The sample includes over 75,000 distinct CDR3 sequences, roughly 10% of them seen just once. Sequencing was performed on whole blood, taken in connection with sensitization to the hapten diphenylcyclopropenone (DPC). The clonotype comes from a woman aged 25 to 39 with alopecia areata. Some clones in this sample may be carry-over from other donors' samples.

The CDR3 DNA is TGTGCCAGCAGTTTATTTACAGGGAATCAGCCCCAGCATTTT. Amino acid sequence: CASSLFTGNQPQHF. The chain links TRBV27 to TRBJ1-5; D is possibly TRBD1 (6 bases). Trimming shortened V by 1 base and J by 4 bases, and 8 bases separated the two germline ends. The CDR3 totals 14 residues. Germline CDR1 and CDR2: MNHEY and SMNVEV (reference sequence).